One sample yielded the 22 T cell receptor beta chains listed below, sequenced in a study of T cell changes during pregnancy in multiple sclerosis. Clones were read by immunoSEQ multiplex PCR, and TCRdb kept only the in-frame ones, dropping some. The sample carries about 39,000 clones, nearly 90% recorded once. This material consisted of CD8+ T cells from peripheral blood mononuclear cells, taken in the first trimester of pregnancy. These receptors all come from a female donor with multiple sclerosis, enrolled in a pregnancy study.

The chain couples TRBV19 to TRBJ1-2, with 8 bases fitting TRBD1. The CDR3 consists of 15 residues. V was clipped by 3 bases and J by 6 bases; unmatched bases: 9. From germline, CDR1 is LNHDA and CDR2 SQIVND (reference sequence). CDR3 sequence: CASSISDRVSHGYTF. In nucleotides, the CDR3 is TGTGCCAGTAGTATTTCGGACAGGGTTAGTCATGGCTACACCTTC. The variable domain in full, completed from reference TRBV19 and TRBJ1-2, reads DGGITQSPKYLFRKEGQNVTLSCEQNLNHDAMYWYRQDPGQGLRLIYYSQIVNDFQKGDIAEGYSVSREKKESFPLTVTSAQKNPTAFYLCASSISDRVSHGYTFGSGTRLTVV.

V gene TRBV21-1 combines with J gene TRBJ1-2; the D call of TRBD1 is as the table states it, not checked on the DNA. TRBV21-1 is a recognized pseudogene. This CDR3 is built from 17 residues. The CDR3 protein is CASSIRDRGLVRYGYTF. In nucleotides, the CDR3 is TGTGCCAGCAGCATACGGGACAGGGGGCTCGTTCGGTATGGCTACACCTTC.

The chain has TRBV6-1 and TRBJ1-3, with D uncertain. CDR3 length: 15 residues. The germline CDR1 and CDR2 sequences are MNHNS and SASEGT. Trimming left V 2 bases short and J 4 bases short, with 12 bases between. The chain's CDR3 is CASSERAAGGNTIYF. CDR3 bases: TGTGCCAGCAGTGAAAGGGCAGCGGGAGGAAACACCATATATTTT.

The chain has TRBV11-2 and TRBJ1-2; no firm D call. This CDR3 region has 13 residues. Trimming stripped 5 bases from V and 2 bases from J, with 9 bases between. Per germline, CDR1 SGHAT and CDR2 FQNNGV. The CDR3 DNA reads as TGTGCCAGCAGCGTCAGGAAAAACTATGGCTACACCTTC. Translated, it gives CASSVRKNYGYTF.

The sample holds one count of this clone. The V gene is TRBV6-6, the J gene TRBJ2-4, with TRBD1 matching over 8 bases. The CDR3 contains 14 residues. Germline V CDR1 and CDR2: MNHNY, SVGAGI (reference sequence). The V and J ends lost 5 bases and 3 bases, in that order; junction bases with no gene match: 3. The CDR3 DNA is TGTGCCAGCAGTCCCGGGACAGGCAAAAACATTCAGTACTTC. It translates to CASSPGTGKNIQYF.

In this sample, this clone turned up a few times. This chain joins TRBV27 and TRBJ2-2; 10 nucleotides match TRBD2. CDR1 and CDR2 (germline): MNHEY, SMNVEV (reference sequence). There are 16 residues in the CDR3. The V and J ends lost 0 bases and 6 bases, in that order; junction bases with no gene match: 4. The CDR3 spells CASSLSLAGAAGELFF. Written as DNA, the CDR3 is TGTGCCAGCAGTTTATCGCTAGCGGGGGCTGCCGGGGAGCTGTTTTTT.

This clone was observed a few times. V is TRBV9 and J is TRBJ2-1; D unclear. CDR1 SGDLS and CDR2 YYNGEE come from the germline V gene. This CDR3 has 13 residues. Trimming shortened V by 1 base and J by 6 bases, and 8 bases separated the two germline ends. CDR3: CASSVLYGNEQFF. DNA for the CDR3: TGTGCCAGCAGCGTACTATACGGCAATGAGCAGTTCTTC.

V gene TRBV4-1 combines with J gene TRBJ1-1; unclear D gene. Between the trimmed V and J ends, which lost 1 base and 1 base, there was a span of 7 bases. This CDR3 spans 14 amino acids. Germline CDR1 reads MGHRA; CDR2 reads YSYEKL. CDR3 loop: CASSQGSGNTEAFF. CDR3 DNA sequence: TGCGCCAGCAGCCAAGGATCGGGGAACACTGAAGCTTTCTTT.

The rearrangement uses TRBV9 and TRBJ2-2; weak D call: TRBD2 (5 bases). V was trimmed by 4 bases and J by 4 bases, leaving 8 bases between them. The germline V gene encodes CDR1 SGDLS and CDR2 YYNGEE. The CDR3 has 13 amino acids. CDR3 sequence reads: CASSQLATGELFF. DNA of the CDR3: TGTGCCAGCAGCCAGCTAGCCACCGGGGAGCTGTTTTTT. The complete variable domain, with remaining parts taken from reference TRBV9 and TRBJ2-2, reads DSGVTQTPKHLITATGQRVTLRCSPRSGDLSVYWYQQSLDQGLQFLIQYYNGEERAKGNILERFSAQQFPDLHSELNLSSLELGDSALYFCASSQLATGELFFGEGSRLTVL.

This chain links TRBV9 with TRBJ1-2; D gene unclear. Per the germline V gene, CDR1 is SGDLS and CDR2 is YYNGEE. Trimming took off 3 bases at V and 5 bases at J, with 17 bases between the two ends. The CDR3 consists of 15 residues. For the CDR3, the DNA is TGTGCCAGCAGCGGCCAAGGAAGCGTCCCGTATGGCTACACCTTC. This sequence encodes CASSGQGSVPYGYTF.

The V gene is TRBV13, the J gene TRBJ2-3, with D hard to call. The CDR3 has 14 amino acids. The germline V gene encodes CDR1 PRHDT and CDR2 FYEKMQ (reference sequence). The V and J ends lost 6 bases and 5 bases respectively, with 15 bases between them. The CDR3 region has the DNA TGTGCCAGCAGACCAAGTCGGTCCGGAGATACGCAGTATTTT. It translates to CASRPSRSGDTQYF.

This chain links TRBV9 with TRBJ2-1; 12 bases fit TRBD2. With V trimmed by 7 bases and J by 7 bases, 3 bases remained unmatched. There are 13 residues in the CDR3. Germline values: CDR1 SGDLS, CDR2 YYNGEE. CDR3 region: CASATSGGNEQFF. As DNA, the CDR3 is TGTGCCAGCGCTACTAGCGGGGGGAATGAGCAGTTCTTC.

The rearrangement joins TRBV19 to TRBJ1-2; 11 nucleotides line up with TRBD1. V lost 5 bases and J lost 5; bases outside the gene matches: 4. This CDR3 region has 14 residues. Germline CDR1 and CDR2: LNHDA and SQIVND (reference sequence). DNA for the CDR3: TGTGCCAGTAGTCCCGGACAGGGGGCTTATGGCTACACCTTC. This gives the protein CASSPGQGAYGYTF.

This clone was detected only a few times. V is TRBV6-5 and J is TRBJ1-1, with 11 bases that match TRBD1. Germline V gene sequence: CDR1 MNHEY, CDR2 SVGAGI. The CDR3 length is 14 residues. Unmatched junction bases numbered 4, after V lost 6 bases and J lost 4 bases. Written as DNA, the CDR3 is TGTGCCAGCAGCCAAGGGACAGGGGGCACTGAAGCTTTCTTT. The encoded protein is CASSQGTGGTEAFF.

In its sample, this clone was seen a few times. This chain joins TRBV4-3 and TRBJ1-2; tentatively, D is TRBD1 (5 bases). V lost 0 bases and J 4 bases, leaving 12 bases between the germline ends. The length of the CDR3 is 15 residues. The germline V gene has CDR1 LGHNA and CDR2 YSLEER. The CDR3 DNA follows: TGCGCCAGCAGCCAAGATCCTGGGGGGTTCTATGGCTACACCTTC. It specifies CASSQDPGGFYGYTF.

The chain links TRBV18 to TRBJ1-1; TRBD1 might be the D (5 bases). There are 14 residues in the CDR3. Trimming stripped 3 bases from V and 4 bases from J, with 12 bases between. Germline loops: CDR1 KGHSH, CDR2 LQKENI. This chain's CDR3 is CASSPAGGGTEAFF. The DNA of the CDR3 is TGTGCCAGCTCACCCGCGGGGGGAGGCACTGAAGCTTTCTTT.

The chain has TRBV11-2 and TRBJ1-1; 7 nucleotides match TRBD1. V trimming: 5 bases; J trimming: 8 bases; junction bases outside the gene matches: 8. Per the germline V gene, CDR1 is SGHAT and CDR2 is FQNNGV. The CDR3 spans 13 residues. The CDR3 coding sequence is TGTGCCAGCAGCCAAGGGACAGCCTCGGAAGCTTTCTTT. Translated: CASSQGTASEAFF.

The rearrangement links TRBV19 to TRBJ1-3, with 7 bases that match TRBD1. This CDR3 is 14 amino acids long. Trimming at V came to 8 bases and at J to 0 bases, leaving 4 bases not matched to a gene. CDR1 is LNHDA, CDR2 SQIVND, per germline (reference sequence). CDR3 bases: TGTGCCAGTGGGGGACAGAGCTCTGGAAACACCATATATTTT. Its protein product is CASGGQSSGNTIYF.

The chain recombines TRBV9 with TRBJ1-1; D is undetermined. Germline lookup yields CDR1 SGDLS and CDR2 YYNGEE. The V and J ends lost 6 bases and 1 base respectively, with 10 bases between them. The length of the CDR3 is 13 residues. This CDR3 is CASTPGTNTEAFF. CDR3 in DNA: TGTGCCAGCACCCCGGGAACGAACACTGAAGCTTTCTTT.

V usage is TRBV30 and J usage is TRBJ2-5; D is possibly TRBD1 (6 bases). This CDR3 contains 14 residues. Germline CDR1 and CDR2: GTSNPN and SVGIG (reference sequence). V lost 3 bases to trimming and J lost 0 bases, with 11 bases between them. DNA for the CDR3: TGTGCCTGGAGGGGGTGGGACAACCAAGAGACCCAGTACTTC. Amino acid sequence: CAWRGWDNQETQYF.

The chain recombines TRBV27 with TRBJ2-7; 7 bases agree with TRBD1. This CDR3 has 15 amino acids. Trimming took 4 bases from V and 7 from J; bases not matched to a gene: 13. Germline V gene sequence: CDR1 MNHEY, CDR2 SMNVEV (reference sequence). CDR3 protein: CASSSYRGIPGEQYF. For the CDR3, the DNA is TGTGCCAGCAGTTCCTACAGGGGTATCCCTGGGGAGCAGTACTTC.

The rearrangement links TRBV11-2 to TRBJ2-5; TRBD1 aligns across 9 bases. CDR1 is SGHAT and CDR2 is FQNNGV in the germline V gene. The J segment lost 5 bases and the V segment lost 10 bases, leaving 11 bases of the junction unmatched. CDR3 size: 14 residues. DNA of the CDR3: TGTGCCATTCCGGGACAGGGAGAAATCGAGACCCAGTACTTC. Protein product: CAIPGQGEIETQYF. The full variable domain, with the rest looked up from reference TRBV11-2 and TRBJ2-5, is EAGVAQSPRYKIIEKRQSVAFWCNPISGHATLYWYQQILGQGPKLLIQFQNNGVVDDSQLPKDRFSAERLKGVDSTLKIQPAKLEDSAVYLCAIPGQGEIETQYFGPGTRLLVL.